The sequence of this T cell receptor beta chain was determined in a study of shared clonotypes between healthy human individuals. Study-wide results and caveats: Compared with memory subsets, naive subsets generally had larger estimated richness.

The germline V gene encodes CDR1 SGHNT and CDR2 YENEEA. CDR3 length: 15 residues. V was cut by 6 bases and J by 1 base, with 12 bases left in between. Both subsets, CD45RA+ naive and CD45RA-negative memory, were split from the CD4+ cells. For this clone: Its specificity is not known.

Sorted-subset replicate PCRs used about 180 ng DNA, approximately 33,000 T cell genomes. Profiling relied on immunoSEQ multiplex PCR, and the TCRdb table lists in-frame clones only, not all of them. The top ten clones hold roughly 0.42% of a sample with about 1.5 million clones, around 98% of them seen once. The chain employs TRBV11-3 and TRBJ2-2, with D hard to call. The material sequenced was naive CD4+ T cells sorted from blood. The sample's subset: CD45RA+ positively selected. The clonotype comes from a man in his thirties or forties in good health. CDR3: CASRRSEGNTGELFF. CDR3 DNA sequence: TGTGCCAGCAGGAGGTCTGAAGGGAACACCGGGGAGCTGTTTTTT.